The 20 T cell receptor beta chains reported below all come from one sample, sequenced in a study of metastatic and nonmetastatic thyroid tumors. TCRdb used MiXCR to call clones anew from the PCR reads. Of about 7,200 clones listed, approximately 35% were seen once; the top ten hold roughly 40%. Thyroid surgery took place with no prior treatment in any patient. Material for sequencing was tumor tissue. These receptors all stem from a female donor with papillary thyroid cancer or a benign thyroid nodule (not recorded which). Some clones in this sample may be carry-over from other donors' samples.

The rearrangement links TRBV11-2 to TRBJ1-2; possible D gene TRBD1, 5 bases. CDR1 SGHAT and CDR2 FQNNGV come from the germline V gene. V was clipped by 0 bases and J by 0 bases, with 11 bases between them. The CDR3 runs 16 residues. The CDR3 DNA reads TGTGCCAGCAGCTTAGACAGGACACGAGCTAACTATGGCTACACCTTC. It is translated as CASSLDRTRANYGYTF.

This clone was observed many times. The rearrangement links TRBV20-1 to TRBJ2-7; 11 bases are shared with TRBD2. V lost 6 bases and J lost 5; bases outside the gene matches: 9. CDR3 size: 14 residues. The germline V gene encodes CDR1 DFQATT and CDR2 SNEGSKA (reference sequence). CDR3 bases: TGCAGTGCCGGTACTAGCGGGAGTTCAAACGAGCAGTACTTC. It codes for CSAGTSGSSNEQYF.

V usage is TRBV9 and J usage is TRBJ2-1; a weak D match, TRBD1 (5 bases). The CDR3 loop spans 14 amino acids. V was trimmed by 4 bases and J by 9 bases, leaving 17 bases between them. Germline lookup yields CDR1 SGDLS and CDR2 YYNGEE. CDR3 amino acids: CASSFSTWGAEQFF. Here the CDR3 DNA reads TGTGCCAGCAGCTTCTCTACCTGGGGCGCTGAGCAGTTCTTC.

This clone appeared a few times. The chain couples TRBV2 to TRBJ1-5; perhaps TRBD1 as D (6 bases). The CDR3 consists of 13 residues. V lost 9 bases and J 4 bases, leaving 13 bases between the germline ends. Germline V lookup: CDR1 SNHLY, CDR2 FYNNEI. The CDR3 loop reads CASGQTPNQPQHF. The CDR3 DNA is TGTGCCAGTGGACAGACCCCTAATCAGCCCCAGCATTTT.

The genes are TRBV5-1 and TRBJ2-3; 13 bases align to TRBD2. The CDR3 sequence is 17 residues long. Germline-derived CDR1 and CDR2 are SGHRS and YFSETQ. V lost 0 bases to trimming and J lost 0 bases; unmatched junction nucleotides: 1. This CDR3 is CASSLAGLAGSTDTQYF. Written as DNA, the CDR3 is TGCGCCAGCAGCTTGGCGGGACTAGCGGGGAGCACAGATACGCAGTATTTT.

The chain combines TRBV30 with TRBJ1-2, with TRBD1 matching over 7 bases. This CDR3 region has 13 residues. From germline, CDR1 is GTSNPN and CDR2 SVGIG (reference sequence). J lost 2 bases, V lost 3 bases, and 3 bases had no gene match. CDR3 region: CAWRPGQNYGYTF. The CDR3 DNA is TGTGCCTGGAGGCCGGGACAGAACTATGGCTACACCTTC.

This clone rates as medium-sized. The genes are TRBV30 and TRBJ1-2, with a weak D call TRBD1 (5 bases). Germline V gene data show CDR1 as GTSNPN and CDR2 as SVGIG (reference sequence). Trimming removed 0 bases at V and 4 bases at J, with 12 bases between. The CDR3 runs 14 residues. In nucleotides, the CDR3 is TGTGCCTGGAGTGTACGGAGGGGCGGCTATGGCTACACCTTC. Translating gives CAWSVRRGGYGYTF.

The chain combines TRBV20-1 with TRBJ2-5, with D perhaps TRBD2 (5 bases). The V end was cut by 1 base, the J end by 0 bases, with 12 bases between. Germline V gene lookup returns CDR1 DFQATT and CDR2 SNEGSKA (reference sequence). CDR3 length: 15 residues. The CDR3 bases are TGCAGTGCTAGAGCTTGGACTGATTACCAAGAGACCCAGTACTTC. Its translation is CSARAWTDYQETQYF.

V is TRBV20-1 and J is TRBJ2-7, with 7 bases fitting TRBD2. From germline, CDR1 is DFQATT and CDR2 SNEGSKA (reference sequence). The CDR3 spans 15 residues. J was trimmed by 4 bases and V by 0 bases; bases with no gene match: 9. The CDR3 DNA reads TGCAGTGCTAGAGATCGGGCGGGAGCTCTGTACGAGCAGTACTTC. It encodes CSARDRAGALYEQYF.

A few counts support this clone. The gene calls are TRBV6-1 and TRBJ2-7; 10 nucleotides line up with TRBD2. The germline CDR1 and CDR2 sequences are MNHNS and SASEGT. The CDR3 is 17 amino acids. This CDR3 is CAWSEGAWSGRARGQYF. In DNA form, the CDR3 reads TGTGCGTGGAGTGAAGGCGCGTGGAGCGGGAGGGCCCGTGGGCAGTACTTC.

The CDR3 loop is CASSLDKAGWVYNEQFF. The CDR3 DNA sequence: TGTGCCAGCAGCTTAGATAAAGCGGGCTGGGTTTACAATGAGCAGTTCTTC. The chain recombines TRBV11-2 with TRBJ2-1, with a weak D call TRBD2 (6 bases). V dropped 0 bases and J dropped 4 bases, with 16 bases sitting between them. The germline CDR1 and CDR2 sequences are SGHAT and FQNNGV. The CDR3 extends over 17 amino acids.

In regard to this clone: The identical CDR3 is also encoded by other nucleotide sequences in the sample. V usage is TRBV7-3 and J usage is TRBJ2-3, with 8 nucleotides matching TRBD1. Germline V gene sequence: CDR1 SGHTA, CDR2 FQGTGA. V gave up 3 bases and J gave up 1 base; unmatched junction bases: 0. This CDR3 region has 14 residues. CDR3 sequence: CASSLTGGTDTQYF. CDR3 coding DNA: TGTGCCAGCAGCTTGACAGGGGGCACAGATACGCAGTATTTT. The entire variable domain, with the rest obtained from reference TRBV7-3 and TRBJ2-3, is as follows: GAGVSQTPSNKVTEKGKYVELRCDPISGHTALYWYRQSLGQGPEFLIYFQGTGAADDSGLPNDRFFAVRPEGSVSTLKIQRTERGDSAVYLCASSLTGGTDTQYFGPGTRLTVL.

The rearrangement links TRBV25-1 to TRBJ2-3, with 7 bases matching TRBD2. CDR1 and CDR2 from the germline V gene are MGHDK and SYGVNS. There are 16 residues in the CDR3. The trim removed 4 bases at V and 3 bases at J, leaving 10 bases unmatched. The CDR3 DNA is TGTGCCAGCAGTGGAATGGGCGGGGGAAAGACAGATACGCAGTATTTT. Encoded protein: CASSGMGGGKTDTQYF.

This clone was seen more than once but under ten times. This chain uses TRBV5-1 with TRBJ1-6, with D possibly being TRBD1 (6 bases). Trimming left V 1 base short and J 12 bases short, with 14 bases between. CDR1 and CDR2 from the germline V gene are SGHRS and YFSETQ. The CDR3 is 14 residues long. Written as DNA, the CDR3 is TGCGCCAGCAGCTTGTGGGGGGCTGGATTACCCCTCCACTTT. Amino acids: CASSLWGAGLPLHF.

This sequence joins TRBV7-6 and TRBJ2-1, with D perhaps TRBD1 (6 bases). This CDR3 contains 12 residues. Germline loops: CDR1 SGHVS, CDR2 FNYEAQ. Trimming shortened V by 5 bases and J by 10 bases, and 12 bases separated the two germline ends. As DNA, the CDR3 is TGTGCCAGCAGCGCCACAGGGCGGGAGCAGTTCTTC. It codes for CASSATGREQFF.

DNA for the CDR3: TGTGCCAGCAGCTTAGGCCGGGGGGTAATACTTTCACCCCTCCACTTT. Amino acid sequence: CASSLGRGVILSPLHF. The J gene is TRBJ1-6, the V gene TRBV11-2; D might be TRBD1 (5 bases). Germline V gene lookup returns CDR1 SGHAT and CDR2 FQNNGV. The CDR3 has 16 amino acids. V was cut by 1 base and J by 9 bases, with 16 bases left in between. The full variable domain, with the rest looked up from reference TRBV11-2 and TRBJ1-6, is EAGVAQSPRYKIIEKRQSVAFWCNPISGHATLYWYQQILGQGPKLLIQFQNNGVVDDSQLPKDRFSAERLKGVDSTLKIQPAKLEDSAVYLCASSLGRGVILSPLHFGNGTRLTVT.

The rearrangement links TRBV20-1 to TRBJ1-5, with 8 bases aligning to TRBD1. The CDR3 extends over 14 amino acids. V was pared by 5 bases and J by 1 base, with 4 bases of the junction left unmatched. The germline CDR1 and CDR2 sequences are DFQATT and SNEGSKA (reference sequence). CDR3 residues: CSAYDRGSNQPQHF. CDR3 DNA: TGCAGTGCTTATGACAGGGGAAGCAATCAGCCCCAGCATTTT.

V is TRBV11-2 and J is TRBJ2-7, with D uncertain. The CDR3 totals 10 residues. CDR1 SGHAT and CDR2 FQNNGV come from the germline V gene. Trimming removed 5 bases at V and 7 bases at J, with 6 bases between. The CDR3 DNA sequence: TGTGCCAGCAGCCAGGCGGAGCAGTACTTC. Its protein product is CASSQAEQYF.

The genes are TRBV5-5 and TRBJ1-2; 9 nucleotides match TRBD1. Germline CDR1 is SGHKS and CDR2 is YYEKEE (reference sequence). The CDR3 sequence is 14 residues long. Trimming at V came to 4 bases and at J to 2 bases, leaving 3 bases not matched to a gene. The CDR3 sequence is CASSRGQGNYGYTF. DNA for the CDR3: TGTGCCAGCAGCCGGGGACAGGGCAACTATGGCTACACCTTC.

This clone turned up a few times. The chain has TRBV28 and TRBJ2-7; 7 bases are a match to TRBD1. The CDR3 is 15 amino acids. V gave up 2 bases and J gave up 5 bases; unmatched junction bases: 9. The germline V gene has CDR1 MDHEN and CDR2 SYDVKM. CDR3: CASSLRQGWRNEQYF. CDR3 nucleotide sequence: TGTGCCAGCAGTTTAAGACAGGGTTGGAGAAACGAGCAGTACTTC.